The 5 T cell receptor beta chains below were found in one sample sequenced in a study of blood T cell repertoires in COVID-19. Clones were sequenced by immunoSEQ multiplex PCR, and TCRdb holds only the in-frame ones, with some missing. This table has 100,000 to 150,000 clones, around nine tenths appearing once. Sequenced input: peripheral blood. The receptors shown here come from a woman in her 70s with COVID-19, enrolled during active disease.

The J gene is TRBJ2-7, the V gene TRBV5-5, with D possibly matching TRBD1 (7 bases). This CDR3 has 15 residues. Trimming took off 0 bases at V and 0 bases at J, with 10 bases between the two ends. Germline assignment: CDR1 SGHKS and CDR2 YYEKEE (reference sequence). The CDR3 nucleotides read TGTGCCAGCAGCTTGGGCAGGGGGGCCTCCTACGAGCAGTACTTC. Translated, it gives CASSLGRGASYEQYF. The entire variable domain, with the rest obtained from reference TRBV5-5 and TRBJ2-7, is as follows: DAGVTQSPTHLIKTRGQQVTLRCSPISGHKSVSWYQQVLGQGPQFIFQYYEKEERGRGNFPDRFSARQFPNYSSELNVNALLLGDSALYLCASSLGRGASYEQYFGPGTRLTVT.

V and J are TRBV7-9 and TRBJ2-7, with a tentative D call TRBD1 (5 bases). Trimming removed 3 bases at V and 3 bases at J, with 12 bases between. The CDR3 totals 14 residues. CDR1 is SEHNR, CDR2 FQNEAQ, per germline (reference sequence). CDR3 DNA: TGTGCCAGCAGCTTGGGGCAAGGGGTCTACGAGCAGTACTTC. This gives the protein CASSLGQGVYEQYF.

The CDR3 DNA is TGTGCCAGCAGTGAGATCCCCAGTTGGAACACTGAAGCTTTCTTT. Encoded protein: CASSEIPSWNTEAFF. The J gene is TRBJ1-1, the V gene TRBV6-1; no clear D gene. CDR1 and CDR2 (germline): MNHNS, SASEGT. The CDR3 runs 15 residues. V lost 3 bases and J lost 1, with 12 bases in between.

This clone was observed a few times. The CDR3 here is CAWSVTGFMAFSVKLFF. The CDR3 DNA follows: TGTGCCTGGAGTGTCACAGGGTTTATGGCCTTCAGTGTAAAACTGTTTTTT. V gene TRBV30 combines with J gene TRBJ1-4, with a weak D call TRBD1 (6 bases). Germline CDR1 GTSNPN, CDR2 SVGIG (reference sequence). The CDR3 loop spans 17 amino acids. Trimming removed 0 bases at V and 10 bases at J, with 24 bases between.

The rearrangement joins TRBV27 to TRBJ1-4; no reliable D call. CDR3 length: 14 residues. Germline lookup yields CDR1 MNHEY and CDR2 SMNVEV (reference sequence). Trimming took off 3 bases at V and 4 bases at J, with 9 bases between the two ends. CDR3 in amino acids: CASSLIVINEKLFF. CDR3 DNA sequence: TGTGCCAGCAGTTTGATAGTGATTAATGAAAAACTGTTTTTT.